The clone carrying this TCR beta chain turned up a few times. The antigen is undetermined. The source of the sample is a study of CD8 T cells in ankylosing spondylitis. General study results and limits: In ankylosing spondylitis blood, a motif of roughly eight highly homologous TCR beta variants appeared characteristic. CD8+ by phenotype, disease-linked clones were relatively rare in peripheral blood. Researchers reportedly found disease-linked clones significantly enriched in matched ankylosing spondylitis synovial fluid.

This CDR3 comprises 12 residues. Deletions cut 7 bases from V and 4 bases from J, with 11 bases between. Germline CDR1 DFQATT, CDR2 SNEGSKA (reference sequence). TCRdb ran MiXCR on the 5' RACE reads and lists one entry per CDR3 protein. The table lists about 700,000 distinct CDR3 sequences, over 15% of them singletons. The sample consisted of blood, either unsorted or a sorted T cell fraction (not recorded which). The clonotype originates from a male donor with ankylosing spondylitis. The V call is TRBV20-1, the J call TRBJ1-5, with D perhaps TRBD1 (5 bases). CDR3 DNA sequence: TGCAGTGTGTCCAGGGAAAATCAGCCCCAGCATTTT. Amino acid sequence: CSVSRENQPQHF.